These 32 T cell receptor beta chains were sequenced from one sample in a study of graft-versus-host responses after intestinal transplantation. The data were produced by immunoSEQ multiplex PCR, yet TCRdb's version contains in-frame clones alone and is incomplete. The table includes about 85,000 clones, around 90% detected once. No antigen has been assigned to these receptors. Here the sequenced sample was unstimulated CD8+ T cells sorted from spleen or lymph node cells, taken before transplant. The origin of the receptors is a human donor who was the organ donor for an intestinal transplant.

The chain combines TRBV6-4 with TRBJ1-6; a weak D match, TRBD1 (5 bases). The CDR3 length is 15 residues. Germline V gene sequence: CDR1 MRHNA, CDR2 SNTAGT. The germline V and J ends were trimmed by 3 bases and 8 bases, with 14 bases remaining between them. CDR3 in amino acids: CASSETRGRDSPLHF. The CDR3 nucleotides are TGTGCCAGCAGTGAAACGAGGGGAAGGGATTCACCCCTCCACTTT.

Note on this clone: The same CDR3 can be traced to other DNA sequences in this sample. The gene calls are TRBV27 and TRBJ1-5, with D unresolved. The CDR3 sequence is 13 residues long. Per germline, CDR1 MNHEY and CDR2 SMNVEV (reference sequence). V lost 0 bases and J 2 bases, leaving 2 bases between the germline ends. The CDR3 here is CASSLSGNQPQHF. CDR3 nucleotide sequence: TGTGCCAGCAGTTTATCAGGCAATCAGCCCCAGCATTTT.

The chain employs TRBV6-5 and TRBJ2-2; D perhaps matches TRBD1 (7 bases). Trimming stripped 6 bases from V and 3 bases from J, with 11 bases between. This CDR3 has 14 amino acids. Germline V gene sequence: CDR1 MNHEY, CDR2 SVGAGI. CDR3 amino acids: CASRPRGDTGELFF. CDR3 DNA: TGTGCCAGCAGACCCAGGGGGGACACCGGGGAGCTGTTTTTT.

The J gene is TRBJ2-5, the V gene TRBV5-6; TRBD1 matches 11 bases. With the DNA end fitting TRBJ2-7 better, the J assignment may be wrong. The CDR3 is 15 amino acids. Per the germline V gene, CDR1 is SGHDT and CDR2 is YYEEEE. This chain's CDR3 is CASSLGGTGGDEQYF. CDR3 nucleotides: TGTGCCAGCAGCTTGGGAGGGACAGGGGGAGACGAGCAGTACTTC.

The V gene is TRBV27, the J gene TRBJ2-5; TRBD2 aligns across 9 bases. TRBJ2-7 matches the DNA end more closely, so the J call is doubtful. CDR1 MNHEY and CDR2 SMNVEV come from the germline V gene (reference sequence). The CDR3 has 14 amino acids. CDR3: CASSLQRGVGEQYF. As DNA, the CDR3 is TGTGCCAGCAGTTTACAGCGGGGGGTCGGCGAGCAGTACTTC.

The chain combines TRBV6-5 with TRBJ1-1; TRBD1 matches 7 bases. In germline, CDR1 is MNHEY, CDR2 SVGAGI. Losses at the gene ends were 6 bases for V and 0 bases for J; bases not matched to a gene: 4. This CDR3 contains 14 residues. The CDR3 loop is CASSPGQMNTEAFF. The CDR3 region has the DNA TGTGCCAGCAGCCCGGGACAGATGAACACTGAAGCTTTCTTT.

The rearrangement joins TRBV4-1 to TRBJ1-3, with 9 bases aligning to TRBD1. The CDR3 contains 21 residues. Unmatched junction bases numbered 16, after V lost 1 base and J lost 0 bases. CDR1 is MGHRA and CDR2 is YSYEKL in the germline V gene. The CDR3: CASSQVIYPMGTGYSGNTIYF. The CDR3 bases are TGCGCCAGCAGCCAAGTCATATACCCCATGGGGACAGGGTACTCTGGAAACACCATATATTTT.

The V and J genes are TRBV10-1 and TRBJ1-5, with a possible D match to TRBD1 (5 bases). The V and J ends lost 11 bases and 0 bases respectively, with 14 bases between them. CDR3 size: 14 residues. Germline CDR1 and CDR2: WNHNN and SYGVQD (reference sequence). CDR3 sequence: CARRDLHSNQPQHF. As DNA, the CDR3 is TGCGCCCGCCGGGACTTACATAGCAATCAGCCCCAGCATTTT.

The V and J genes are TRBV7-9 and TRBJ2-3, with 9 bases aligning to TRBD2. The CDR3 is 18 residues long. Unmatched junction bases numbered 20, after V lost 2 bases and J lost 11 bases. Germline V gene lookup returns CDR1 SEHNR and CDR2 FQNEAQ (reference sequence). The CDR3 sequence is CASSLQGAGGRANWGQYF. In DNA form, the CDR3 reads TGTGCCAGCAGCTTACAAGGGGCTGGCGGGAGGGCCAACTGGGGGCAGTATTTT.

The V and J genes are TRBV7-6 and TRBJ2-5; D is undetermined. The tail of the sequence fits TRBJ2-7 better, so the J call may be wrong. Germline-derived CDR1 and CDR2 are SGHVS and FNYEAQ. The CDR3 spans 12 residues. This CDR3 is CASSLVGNEQYF. The CDR3 DNA reads TGTGCCAGCAGCTTAGTGGGGAACGAGCAGTACTTC.

This chain uses TRBV12-5 with TRBJ2-5; 7 positions agree with TRBD1. The V segment lost 3 bases and the J segment 7 bases; nucleotides outside the gene matches: 5. Germline assignment: CDR1 LGHNT and CDR2 FRNRAP. The CDR3 is 13 residues long. CDR3 sequence (DNA): TGTGCTAGTGGTTTTGGGACAGTGGGGACCCAGTACTTC. This gives the protein CASGFGTVGTQYF.

This chain connects TRBV11-2 to TRBJ1-1, with 8 bases fitting TRBD1. The CDR3 is made up of 19 amino acids. V lost 0 bases, J lost 6 bases, and 18 bases stayed unmatched. From germline, CDR1 is SGHAT and CDR2 FQNNGV. CDR3 amino acids: CASSLDFWESTGGDPEAFF. The CDR3 nucleotides read TGTGCCAGCAGCTTAGACTTCTGGGAATCAACAGGGGGTGATCCTGAAGCTTTCTTT.

The chain combines TRBV13 with TRBJ2-1, with 15 nucleotides matching TRBD2. CDR1 and CDR2 from the germline V gene are PRHDT and FYEKMQ (reference sequence). CDR3 length equals 22 residues. The trim removed 0 bases at V and 7 bases at J, leaving 19 bases unmatched. This chain's CDR3 is CASSLGPDRFGTSGRSSNEQFF. CDR3 nucleotides: TGTGCCAGCAGCTTAGGCCCCGACAGATTTGGGACTAGCGGGAGGTCCTCTAATGAGCAGTTCTTC.

CDR3 region: CASADVGQGSYEQYF. DNA for the CDR3: TGTGCCAGCGCTGACGTAGGGCAGGGGTCCTACGAGCAGTACTTC. This chain links TRBV6-1 with TRBJ2-7, with a tentative D call TRBD1 (6 bases). Per the germline V gene, CDR1 is MNHNS and CDR2 is SASEGT. The CDR3 is 15 amino acids. Trimming left V 8 bases short and J 1 base short, with 18 bases between.

In the case of this clone: At the DNA level, this CDR3 is encoded by other sequences in the same sample as well. The rearrangement joins TRBV11-2 to TRBJ1-2, with D possibly TRBD1 on 6 matching bases. The CDR3 loop spans 17 amino acids. Deletions cut 5 bases from V and 7 bases from J, with 26 bases between. Germline V gives CDR1 SGHAT, CDR2 FQNNGV. The CDR3 is CASSRTARGFSISGYTF. CDR3 coding DNA: TGTGCCAGCAGCCGAACCGCAAGGGGGTTCTCTATCTCTGGCTACACCTTC.

The chain is built from TRBV30 and TRBJ2-1; D is unresolved. Trimming pared 4 bases from V and 1 base from J, leaving 5 bases between. Germline values: CDR1 GTSNPN, CDR2 SVGIG (reference sequence). The CDR3 has 12 residues. DNA of the CDR3: TGTGCCTGGACCCAATCCTACAATGAGCAGTTCTTC. Amino acid sequence: CAWTQSYNEQFF.

V is TRBV6-5 and J is TRBJ1-2; TRBD1 is a possible D gene (5 bases). V was trimmed by 2 bases and J by 3 bases, leaving 7 bases between them. The CDR3 loop spans 13 amino acids. Germline loops: CDR1 MNHEY, CDR2 SVGAGI. The CDR3 DNA reads as TGTGCCAGCAGTTACGGGGCAGACTATGGCTACACCTTC. This codes for CASSYGADYGYTF.

The rearrangement joins TRBV5-1 to TRBJ2-2; the match to TRBD1 covers 8 bases. Losses at the gene ends were 2 bases for V and 3 bases for J; bases not matched to a gene: 12. Germline V gene sequence: CDR1 SGHRS, CDR2 YFSETQ. The CDR3 sequence is 18 residues long. CDR3 coding DNA: TGCGCCAGCAGCTTACGCGGGACAGGCCAACTAGACACCGGGGAGCTGTTTTTT. Translating it yields CASSLRGTGQLDTGELFF.

V and J are TRBV5-1 and TRBJ2-2; D call uncertain. Germline lookup yields CDR1 SGHRS and CDR2 YFSETQ. This CDR3 comprises 12 residues. V was pared by 6 bases and J by 7 bases, with 10 bases between. CDR3 residues: CASTYTDGELFF. CDR3 sequence (DNA): TGCGCCAGCACCTACACCGACGGGGAGCTGTTTTTT.

V is TRBV6-5 and J is TRBJ1-2; 8 bases agree with TRBD1. CDR1 is MNHEY, CDR2 SVGAGI, per germline. This CDR3 has 16 residues. The V gene end was trimmed by 0 bases and the J gene end by 2 bases; junction bases not matched to a gene: 5. The CDR3 DNA reads TGTGCCAGCAGTTACTCGATTAGGACAGGGAACTATGGCTACACCTTC. The encoded protein is CASSYSIRTGNYGYTF.

This clone was picked up one time. This chain's CDR3 is CASGSGRLVDLAKNIQYF. CDR3 sequence (DNA): TGTGCCAGTGGGAGCGGGCGGCTCGTTGATCTAGCCAAAAACATTCAGTACTTC. The genes are TRBV19 and TRBJ2-4, with a weak D call TRBD2 (6 bases). Germline lookup yields CDR1 LNHDA and CDR2 SQIVND (reference sequence). CDR3 length equals 18 residues. Trimming left V 8 bases short and J 0 bases short, with 23 bases between.

The chain has TRBV11-3 and TRBJ2-1; D is undetermined. CDR1 and CDR2 from the germline V gene are SGHNT and YENEEA. The CDR3 runs 12 residues. V was pared by 7 bases and J by 7 bases, with 11 bases between. The CDR3 coding sequence is TGTGCCAGCAAGGCTACGGCAAATGAGCAGTTCTTC. Its protein is CASKATANEQFF.

This chain connects TRBV12-5 to TRBJ2-2, with D possibly being TRBD1 (6 bases). This CDR3 is 18 amino acids long. Trimming took off 1 base at V and 2 bases at J, with 17 bases between the two ends. Germline V gene sequence: CDR1 LGHNT, CDR2 FRNRAP. This CDR3 reads CASGLDPTGTPNTGELFF. DNA of the CDR3: TGTGCTAGTGGTTTGGACCCGACCGGGACACCCAACACCGGGGAGCTGTTTTTT.

V is TRBV6-5 and J is TRBJ2-7; D gene ambiguous. The CDR3 covers 13 residues. Germline V lookup: CDR1 MNHEY, CDR2 SVGAGI. Trimming shortened V by 5 bases and J by 2 bases, and 10 bases separated the two germline ends. The CDR3 reads CASSESVTYEQYF. The CDR3 DNA reads as TGTGCCAGCAGTGAATCTGTCACCTACGAGCAGTACTTC.

This clone was seen once. The rearrangement joins TRBV10-1 to TRBJ2-7; no firm D call. Germline CDR1 reads WNHNN; CDR2 reads SYGVQD (reference sequence). Trimming pared 3 bases from V and 0 bases from J, leaving 6 bases between. The CDR3 is made up of 13 amino acids. In nucleotides, the CDR3 is TGCGCCAGCAGTGACGGGCCCTCCTACGAGCAGTACTTC. This gives the protein CASSDGPSYEQYF.

Written as DNA, the CDR3 is TGTGCCAGCAGCTTAGGGACTAGCGGCCATGAGCAGTTCTTC. Translation: CASSLGTSGHEQFF. The chain is built from TRBV7-2 and TRBJ2-1; 10 nucleotides align to TRBD2. CDR1 and CDR2 (germline): SGHTA, FQGNSA. The CDR3 contains 14 residues. Trimming cost V 1 base and J 8 bases; bases outside gene matches: 2. The full variable domain, its missing parts supplied by reference TRBV7-2 and TRBJ2-1, is GAGVSQSPSNKVTEKGKDVELRCDPISGHTALYWYRQSLGQGLEFLIYFQGNSAPDKSGLPSDRFSAERTGGSVSTLTIQRTQQEDSAVYLCASSLGTSGHEQFFGPGTRLTVL.

CDR3 loop: CASSGNFQETQYF. The CDR3 nucleotides are TGTGCCAGCAGTGGGAACTTCCAAGAGACCCAGTACTTC. The rearrangement links TRBV27 to TRBJ2-5; D not certain. V was clipped by 5 bases and J by 1 base, with 8 bases between them. CDR1 MNHEY and CDR2 SMNVEV come from the germline V gene (reference sequence). This CDR3 is 13 amino acids long.

V gene TRBV7-9 combines with J gene TRBJ1-5; no firm D call. Germline CDR1 and CDR2: SEHNR and FQNEAQ (reference sequence). V was shortened by 0 bases and J by 6 bases, with 3 bases between the two germline ends. The CDR3 is made up of 12 amino acids. CDR3 sequence reads: CASSLAGQPQHF. The CDR3 nucleotides read TGTGCCAGCAGCTTAGCGGGTCAGCCCCAGCATTTT.

The chain has TRBV25-1 and TRBJ1-2; weak D call: TRBD1 (6 bases). CDR1 is MGHDK and CDR2 is SYGVNS in the germline V gene. The CDR3 has 14 residues. The ends were cut back, 3 bases at V and 8 bases at J, with 16 bases in the middle. The chain's CDR3 is CASSDLTGSGGYTF. The CDR3 DNA follows: TGTGCCAGCAGTGACCTGACAGGCTCCGGGGGCTACACCTTC.

CDR3 amino acids: CASSESSGSGQPQHF. CDR3 nucleotide sequence: TGTGCCAGCAGTGAATCTTCGGGGTCCGGTCAGCCCCAGCATTTT. The rearrangement joins TRBV6-1 to TRBJ1-5; no definite D call. Germline V gene lookup returns CDR1 MNHNS and CDR2 SASEGT. V lost 2 bases and J 6 bases, leaving 14 bases between the germline ends. The CDR3 covers 15 residues.

The rearrangement links TRBV11-2 to TRBJ2-7; D unclear. CDR3 length equals 14 residues. Germline values: CDR1 SGHAT, CDR2 FQNNGV. V shed 7 bases and J shed 6 bases, with 19 bases lying between them. The CDR3 loop is CASNLGSVHSEQYF. The CDR3, as DNA: TGTGCCAGCAACCTCGGGTCCGTTCATAGCGAGCAGTACTTC.

The rearrangement links TRBV5-1 to TRBJ1-1; 10 nucleotides align to TRBD1. Germline V lookup: CDR1 SGHRS, CDR2 YFSETQ. The CDR3 consists of 13 residues. The trim removed 3 bases at V and 5 bases at J, leaving 1 base unmatched. CDR3: CASSWTGGTEAFF. Written as DNA, the CDR3 is TGCGCCAGCAGCTGGACAGGGGGTACTGAAGCTTTCTTT.